The 5 T cell receptor beta chains reported below all come from one sample, sequenced in a study of T-cell reconstitution after alpha-beta-depleted transplantation in children. A TCRbeta library incorporating unique molecular identifiers was prepared. TCRdb reprocessed the PCR reads via MiXCR and lists one record per CDR3 protein. The data hold around 140,000 distinct CDR3 sequences, with roughly 8.8% observed a single time. Sequencing was performed on PBMCs, mostly from graft donor cells, taken 180 days after TCRalphabeta/CD19-depleted stem cell transplant. The receptor set was obtained from a female patient aged 2-9 years who had a stem cell transplant for congenital amegakaryocytic thrombocytopenia, so the T cells may come from the graft donor.

The chain recombines TRBV19 with TRBJ2-3; TRBD2 agrees at 7 bases. The germline V gene has CDR1 LNHDA and CDR2 SQIVND (reference sequence). The CDR3 contains 14 residues. V lost 8 bases to trimming and J lost 5 bases; unmatched junction nucleotides: 10. The CDR3 sequence: CASAGTIGGDTQYF. The CDR3 bases are TGTGCCAGTGCAGGGACTATAGGTGGAGATACGCAGTATTTT.

This clonotype showed up many times. The V call is TRBV6-5, the J call TRBJ2-1, with 9 positions matching TRBD2. The germline V gene has CDR1 MNHEY and CDR2 SVGAGI. This CDR3 contains 16 residues. The J segment lost 4 bases and the V segment lost 2 bases, leaving 6 bases of the junction unmatched. Here the CDR3 reads CASSYRGLAGYNEQFF. The CDR3 nucleotides are TGTGCCAGCAGTTACCGGGGGCTAGCGGGATACAATGAGCAGTTCTTC.

This clonotype was counted many times. The chain has TRBV27 and TRBJ1-1; no definite D call. This CDR3 is 13 amino acids long. Trimming left V 3 bases short and J 1 base short, with 6 bases between. CDR1 MNHEY and CDR2 SMNVEV come from the germline V gene (reference sequence). CDR3 DNA sequence: TGTGCCAGCAGTTTGGACGGGAACACTGAAGCTTTCTTT. Its translation is CASSLDGNTEAFF.

This clonotype was picked up many times. This rearrangement joins TRBV2 to TRBJ2-1; D remains ambiguous. Germline lookup yields CDR1 SNHLY and CDR2 FYNNEI. This CDR3 contains 15 residues. V was cut by 6 bases and J by 4 bases, with 16 bases left in between. This CDR3 is CASRPKTYLYNEQFF. The CDR3 DNA is TGTGCCAGCAGACCCAAAACGTATCTATACAATGAGCAGTTCTTC. The full variable domain, in which reference TRBV2 and TRBJ2-1 provide the parts outside the CDR3, is EPEVTQTPSHQVTQMGQEVILRCVPISNHLYFYWYRQILGQKVEFLVSFYNNEISEKSEIFDDQFSVERPDGSNFTLKIRSTKLEDSAMYFCASRPKTYLYNEQFFGPGTRLTVL.

This clonotype was seen repeatedly, ten times or more. The chain is built from TRBV28 and TRBJ1-1; D possibly corresponds to TRBD1 (5 bases). Germline CDR1 is MDHEN and CDR2 is SYDVKM. CDR3 size: 17 residues. The CDR3 nucleotides read TGTTTCACCTTGCGGGAAAGGGGACCCCTCAAAGACACTGAAGCTTTCTTT. This sequence encodes CFTLRERGPLKDTEAFF.